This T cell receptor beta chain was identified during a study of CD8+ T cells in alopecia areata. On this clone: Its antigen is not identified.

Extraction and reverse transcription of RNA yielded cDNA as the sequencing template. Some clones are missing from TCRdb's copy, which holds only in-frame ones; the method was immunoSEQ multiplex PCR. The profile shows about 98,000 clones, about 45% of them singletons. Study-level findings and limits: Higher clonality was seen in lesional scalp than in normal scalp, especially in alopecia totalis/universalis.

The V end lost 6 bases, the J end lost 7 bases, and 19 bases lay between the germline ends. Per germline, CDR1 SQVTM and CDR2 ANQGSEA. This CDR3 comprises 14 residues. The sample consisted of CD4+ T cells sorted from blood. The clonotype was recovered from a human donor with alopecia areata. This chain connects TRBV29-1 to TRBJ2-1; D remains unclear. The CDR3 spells CSVVVNTPGNEQFF. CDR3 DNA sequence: TGCAGCGTGGTAGTAAATACCCCAGGTAATGAGCAGTTCTTC.